These 5 T cell receptor beta chains originate from one sample sequenced in a study of CD8 T cells in Susac syndrome. Reverse transcription used about 0.45 to 1 ug RNA and random hexamers. MiXCR was run by TCRdb on the immunoSEQ multiplex PCR reads, yielding one entry per CDR3 protein. The table has roughly 200,000 distinct CDR3 sequences, 85% to 95% seen once. Sequencing was carried out using CD8+ T cells from PBMCs. The receptors come from a human donor with multiple sclerosis.

The CDR3 DNA reads as TGCAGCGTGACAGGGTCATCCTACAATGAGCAGTTCTTC. Protein: CSVTGSSYNEQFF. The V call is TRBV29-1, the J call TRBJ2-1, with 7 bases lining up with TRBD1. J was trimmed by 1 base and V by 6 bases; bases with no gene match: 3. The CDR3 has 13 amino acids. Germline V gene sequence: CDR1 SQVTM, CDR2 ANQGSEA.

This chain links TRBV7-8 with TRBJ2-3, with 9 bases aligning to TRBD2. Germline CDR1 and CDR2: SGHVS and FQNEAQ. With V trimmed by 5 bases and J by 3 bases, 9 bases remained unmatched. The CDR3 extends over 16 amino acids. The CDR3 nucleotides read TGTGCCAGCAGCCTAGGGGCGGGAGGGATGACAGATACGCAGTATTTT. It encodes CASSLGAGGMTDTQYF.

The V gene is TRBV20-1, the J gene TRBJ2-1, with D tentatively TRBD2 (7 bases). Trimming took off 3 bases at V and 2 bases at J, with 14 bases between the two ends. The germline V gene has CDR1 DFQATT and CDR2 SNEGSKA (reference sequence). CDR3 length equals 15 residues. The CDR3 reads CSARDTGRAYNEQFF. The CDR3 nucleotides are TGCAGTGCTAGGGACACAGGGAGGGCCTACAATGAGCAGTTCTTC.

The CDR3 DNA is TGTGCCAGCAGCACCTGGGACTATTTGCGCAATGAGCAGTTCTTC. Protein product: CASSTWDYLRNEQFF. The chain recombines TRBV5-4 with TRBJ2-1; TRBD2 matches at 7 bases. The ends lost 4 bases at V and 6 bases at J; junction bases unmatched: 10. The CDR3 has 15 residues. Germline assignment: CDR1 SGHNT and CDR2 YYREEE (reference sequence). Full variable domain (remainder filled in from reference TRBV5-4 and TRBJ2-1): ETGVTQSPTHLIKTRGQQVTLRCSSQSGHNTVSWYQQALGQGPQFIFQYYREEENGRGNFPPRFSGLQFPNYSSELNVNALELDDSALYLCASSTWDYLRNEQFFGPGTRLTVL.

This clonotype appeared once. V usage is TRBV2 and J usage is TRBJ2-7, with 9 nucleotides matching TRBD1. J gave up 6 bases and V 8 bases, and 8 bases lay outside the gene matches. Germline V CDR1 and CDR2: SNHLY, FYNNEI. There are 13 residues in the CDR3. CDR3 in amino acids: CASADRGYVEQYF. CDR3 DNA sequence: TGTGCCAGCGCGGACAGGGGCTATGTCGAGCAGTACTTC.